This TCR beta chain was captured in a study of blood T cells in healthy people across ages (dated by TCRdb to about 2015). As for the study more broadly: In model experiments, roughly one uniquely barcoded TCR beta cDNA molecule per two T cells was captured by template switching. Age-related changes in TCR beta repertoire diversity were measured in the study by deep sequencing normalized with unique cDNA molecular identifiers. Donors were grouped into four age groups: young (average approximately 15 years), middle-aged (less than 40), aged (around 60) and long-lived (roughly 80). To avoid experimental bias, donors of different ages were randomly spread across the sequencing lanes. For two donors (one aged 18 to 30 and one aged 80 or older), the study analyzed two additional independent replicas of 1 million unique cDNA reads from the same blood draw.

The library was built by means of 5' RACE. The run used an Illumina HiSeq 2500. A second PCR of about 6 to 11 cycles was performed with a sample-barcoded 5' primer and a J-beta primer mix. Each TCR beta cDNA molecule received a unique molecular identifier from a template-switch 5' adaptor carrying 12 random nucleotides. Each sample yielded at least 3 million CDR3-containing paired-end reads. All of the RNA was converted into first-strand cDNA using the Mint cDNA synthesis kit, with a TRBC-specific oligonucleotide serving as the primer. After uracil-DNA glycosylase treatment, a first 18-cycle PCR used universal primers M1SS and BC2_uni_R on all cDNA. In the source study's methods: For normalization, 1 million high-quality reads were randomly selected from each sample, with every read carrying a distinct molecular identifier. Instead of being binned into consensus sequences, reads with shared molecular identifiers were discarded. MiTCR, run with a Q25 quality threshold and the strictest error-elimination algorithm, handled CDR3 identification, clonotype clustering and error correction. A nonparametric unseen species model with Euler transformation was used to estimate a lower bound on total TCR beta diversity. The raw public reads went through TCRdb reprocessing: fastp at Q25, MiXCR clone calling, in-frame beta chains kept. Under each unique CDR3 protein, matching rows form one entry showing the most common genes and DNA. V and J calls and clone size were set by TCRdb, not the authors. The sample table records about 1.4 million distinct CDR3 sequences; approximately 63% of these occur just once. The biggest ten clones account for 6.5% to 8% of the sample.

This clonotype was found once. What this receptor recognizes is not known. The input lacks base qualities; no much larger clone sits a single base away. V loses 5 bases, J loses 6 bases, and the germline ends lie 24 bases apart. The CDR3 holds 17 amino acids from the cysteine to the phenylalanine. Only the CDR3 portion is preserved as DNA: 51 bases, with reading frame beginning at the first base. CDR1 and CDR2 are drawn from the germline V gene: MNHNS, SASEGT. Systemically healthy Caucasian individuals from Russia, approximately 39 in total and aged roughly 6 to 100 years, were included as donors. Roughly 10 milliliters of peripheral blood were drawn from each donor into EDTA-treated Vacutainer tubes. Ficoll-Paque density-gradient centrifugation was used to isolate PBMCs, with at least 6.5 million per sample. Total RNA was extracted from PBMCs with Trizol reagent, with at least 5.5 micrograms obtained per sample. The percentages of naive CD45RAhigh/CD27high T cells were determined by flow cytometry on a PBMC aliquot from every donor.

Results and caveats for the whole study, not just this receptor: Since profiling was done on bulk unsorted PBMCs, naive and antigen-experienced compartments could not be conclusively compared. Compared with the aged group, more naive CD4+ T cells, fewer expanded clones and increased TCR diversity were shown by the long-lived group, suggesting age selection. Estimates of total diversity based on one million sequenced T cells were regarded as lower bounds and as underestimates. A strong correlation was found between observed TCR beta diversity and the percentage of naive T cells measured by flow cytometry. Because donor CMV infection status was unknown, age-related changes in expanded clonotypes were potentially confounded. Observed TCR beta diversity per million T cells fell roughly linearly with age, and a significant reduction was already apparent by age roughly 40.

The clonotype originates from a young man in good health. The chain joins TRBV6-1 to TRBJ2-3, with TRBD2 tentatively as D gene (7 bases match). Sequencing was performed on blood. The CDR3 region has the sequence CASSPPRGRLSGDTQYF. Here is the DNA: TGTGCCAGCAGTCCCCCGAGGGGGAGGCTTAGCGGGGATACGCAGTATTTT.